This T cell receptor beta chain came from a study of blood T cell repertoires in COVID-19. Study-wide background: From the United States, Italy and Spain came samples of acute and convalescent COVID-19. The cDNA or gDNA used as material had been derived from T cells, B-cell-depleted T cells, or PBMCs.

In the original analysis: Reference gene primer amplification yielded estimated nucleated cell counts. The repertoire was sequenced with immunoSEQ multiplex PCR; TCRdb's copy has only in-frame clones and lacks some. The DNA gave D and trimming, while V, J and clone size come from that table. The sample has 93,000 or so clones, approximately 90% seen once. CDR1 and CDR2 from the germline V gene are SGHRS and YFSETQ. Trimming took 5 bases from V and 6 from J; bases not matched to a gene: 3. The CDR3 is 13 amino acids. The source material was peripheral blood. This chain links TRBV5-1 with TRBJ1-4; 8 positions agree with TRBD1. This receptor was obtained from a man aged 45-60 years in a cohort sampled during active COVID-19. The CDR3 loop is CASRTGADEKLFF. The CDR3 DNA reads TGCGCCAGCAGGACAGGGGCGGATGAAAAACTGTTTTTT.